Listed below are T cell receptor beta chains from one sample, sequenced in a study of T-cell memory formation after mild COVID-19. TCRdb independently ran MiXCR on the 5' RACE reads; one entry per CDR3 protein. The table lists around 310,000 distinct CDR3 sequences, approximately 16% of them singletons. The sample taken for sequencing was PBMCs or a T cell subset sorted from them (not recorded which). The receptors here all came from a man aged 18 to 29 who had mild COVID-19 (a few samples of this study predate the infection). Cell type and time point are not known. The CDR3 runs from the conserved cysteine through the conserved F or W. A D gene is named only where the DNA matches it firmly. Rows may omit the clone size; those that give it use once, few, many or a size class.

J gene: TRBJ2-5; D gene: TRBD2; CDR3 length: 13; clone size: .; V gene: TRBV12-3/TRBV12-4; CDR3 DNA: TGTGCCAGCACCTTAGCGGGCCAAGAGACCCAGTACTTC; CDR3 protein: CASTLAGQETQYF
J gene: TRBJ2-5; D gene: .; CDR3 length: 13; clone size: .; V gene: TRBV6-2/TRBV6-3; CDR3 DNA: TGTGCCAGCAAGCCGGGAGTACAAGAGACCCAGTACTTC; CDR3 protein: CASKPGVQETQYF
J gene: TRBJ1-1; D gene: .; CDR3 length: 14; clone size: .; V gene: TRBV7-2; CDR3 DNA: TGTGCCAGCAGCTTAGCGGGGGTTCGCACTGAAGCTTTCTTT; CDR3 protein: CASSLAGVRTEAFF
J gene: TRBJ2-3; D gene: TRBD2; CDR3 length: 18; clone size: once; V gene: TRBV7-2; CDR3 DNA: TGTGCCAGCAGCCTCTACCGGACTAGCGGGGGACCCACAGATACGCAGTATTTT; CDR3 protein: CASSLYRTSGGPTDTQYF
J gene: TRBJ1-6; D gene: .; CDR3 length: 14; clone size: few; V gene: TRBV5-5; CDR3 DNA: TGTGCCAGCAGCTTGGTCTTCCTGAATTCACCCCTCCACTTT; CDR3 protein: CASSLVFLNSPLHF
J gene: TRBJ2-3; D gene: TRBD1; CDR3 length: 12; clone size: many; V gene: TRBV7-2; CDR3 DNA: TGTGCCAGCAGCTTCGGGACAGCCCGGCGGTATTTT; CDR3 protein: CASSFGTARRYF
J gene: TRBJ1-1; D gene: .; CDR3 length: 14; clone size: .; V gene: TRBV12-3/TRBV12-4; CDR3 DNA: TGTGCCAGCACCTACGCAGGGGTCACCCCTGAAGCTTTCTTT; CDR3 protein: CASTYAGVTPEAFF
J gene: TRBJ2-7; D gene: TRBD1; CDR3 length: 16; clone size: few; V gene: TRBV4-2; CDR3 DNA: TGTGCCAGCAGCCAAGATAGGCGGGACAGGTTCTACGAGCAGTACTTC; CDR3 protein: CASSQDRRDRFYEQYF
J gene: TRBJ2-7; D gene: TRBD1; CDR3 length: 15; clone size: .; V gene: TRBV4-3; CDR3 DNA: TGCGCCAGCAGCCAAAAGTTACAGGGGGGCTACGAGCAGTACTTC; CDR3 protein: CASSQKLQGGYEQYF
J gene: TRBJ1-4; D gene: .; CDR3 length: 14; clone size: few; V gene: TRBV4-2; CDR3 DNA: TGTGCCAGCACCTCAAGGGGGTCCGGTGAAAAACTGTTTTTT; CDR3 protein: CASTSRGSGEKLFF
J gene: TRBJ2-5; D gene: .; CDR3 length: 12; clone size: few; V gene: TRBV7-2; CDR3 DNA: TGTGCCAGCAGCTTAGACATTAGGACCCAGTACTTC; CDR3 protein: CASSLDIRTQYF
J gene: TRBJ2-2; D gene: TRBD1; CDR3 length: 16; clone size: .; V gene: TRBV28; CDR3 DNA: TGTGCCAGCGTTTCCACCAGGACAGGGGTCACCGGGGAGCTGTTTTTT; CDR3 protein: CASVSTRTGVTGELFF
J gene: TRBJ2-1; D gene: TRBD2; CDR3 length: 15; clone size: few; V gene: TRBV24-1; CDR3 DNA: TGTGCCACCAGTGACAACAGCGGGGCCAACAATGAGCAGTTCTTC; CDR3 protein: CATSDNSGANNEQFF
J gene: TRBJ2-3; D gene: .; CDR3 length: 16; clone size: few; V gene: TRBV7-8; CDR3 DNA: TGTGCCAGCAGCTTAGCAGTGGCTAGAGGGTCAGATACGCAGTATTTT; CDR3 protein: CASSLAVARGSDTQYF
J gene: TRBJ2-7; D gene: .; CDR3 length: 12; clone size: .; V gene: TRBV18; CDR3 DNA: TGTGCCAGCTCACAACAGCCGTACGAGCAGTACTTC; CDR3 protein: CASSQQPYEQYF
J gene: TRBJ2-3; D gene: .; CDR3 length: 14; clone size: few; V gene: TRBV7-3; CDR3 DNA: TGTGCCAGCAGCGTGGTAGCAGGTCCAGATACGCAGTATTTT; CDR3 protein: CASSVVAGPDTQYF
J gene: TRBJ2-1; D gene: TRBD1; CDR3 length: 14; clone size: .; V gene: TRBV7-8; CDR3 DNA: TGTGCCAGCAGCCCGGACAGGGAAAGCAATGAGCAGTTCTTC; CDR3 protein: CASSPDRESNEQFF
J gene: TRBJ1-6; D gene: .; CDR3 length: 15; clone size: .; V gene: TRBV20-1; CDR3 DNA: TGCAGTGCTACCAGGGTTAGGGGTTATAATTCACCCCTCCACTTT; CDR3 protein: CSATRVRGYNSPLHF
J gene: TRBJ2-5; D gene: TRBD1; CDR3 length: 15; clone size: .; V gene: TRBV28; CDR3 DNA: TGTGCCAGCAGTTTTCCCCAGGGGGCAAGAGAGACCCAGTACTTC; CDR3 protein: CASSFPQGARETQYF
J gene: TRBJ2-5; D gene: .; CDR3 length: 13; clone size: .; V gene: TRBV7-9; CDR3 DNA: TGTGCCAGCAGAAAGGCCTCCCAAGAGACCCAGTACTTC; CDR3 protein: CASRKASQETQYF
J gene: TRBJ2-5; D gene: .; CDR3 length: 14; clone size: .; V gene: TRBV4-1; CDR3 DNA: TGCGCCAGCAGCCAAGATGGGAGCTGGGGGACCCAGTACTTC; CDR3 protein: CASSQDGSWGTQYF
J gene: TRBJ1-6; D gene: .; CDR3 length: 14; clone size: many; V gene: TRBV28; CDR3 DNA: TGTGCCGGCTGCGATACGGGGAGTAATTCACCCCTCCACTTT; CDR3 protein: CAGCDTGSNSPLHF
J gene: TRBJ2-2; D gene: .; CDR3 length: 15; clone size: few; V gene: TRBV12-3/TRBV12-4; CDR3 DNA: TGTGCCAGCAGTTTTTCAGGGGCGAACACCGGGGAGCTGTTTTTT; CDR3 protein: CASSFSGANTGELFF